One and the same sample provided the 28 T cell receptor beta chains below, sequenced in a study of cytomegalovirus exposure and HLA in healthy donors. The PCR employed 60 Vbeta primers together with 13 Jbeta primers. Sequencing used immunoSEQ multiplex PCR; TCRdb keeps in-frame clones, though not all of them. Of about 130,000 clones in the sample, around 74% were seen once. The sample was PBMCs. Every receptor here comes from a male donor in good health and CMV-seronegative.

This clone appeared a few times. The chain is built from TRBV7-2 and TRBJ2-7, with D maybe TRBD2 (5 bases). The CDR3 is made up of 14 amino acids. V shed 7 bases and J shed 0 bases, with 13 bases lying between them. In germline, CDR1 is SGHTA, CDR2 FQGNSA. CDR3 nucleotides: TGTGCCAGCACCCGTTTCGGGGACTCCTACGAGCAGTACTTC. Its translation is CASTRFGDSYEQYF.

CDR3 coding DNA: TGTGCCAGCTCCCGGGACAGGGGGCTTTCTGGGGCCAACGTCCTGACTTTC. This sequence encodes CASSRDRGLSGANVLTF. The J gene is TRBJ2-6, the V gene TRBV18, with 12 bases that match TRBD1. CDR1 KGHSH and CDR2 LQKENI come from the germline V gene. The J segment lost 1 base and the V segment lost 6 bases, leaving 4 bases of the junction unmatched. The CDR3 is 17 residues long. The full variable domain, in which reference TRBV18 and TRBJ2-6 provide the parts outside the CDR3, is NAGVMQNPRHLVRRRGQEARLRCSPMKGHSHVYWYRQLPEEGLKFMVYLQKENIIDESGMPKERFSAEFPKEGPSILRIQQVVRGDSAAYFCASSRDRGLSGANVLTFGAGSRLTVL.

V and J are TRBV9 and TRBJ1-2; D possibly corresponds to TRBD1 (5 bases). V was cut by 3 bases and J by 6 bases, with 12 bases left in between. The CDR3 has 13 amino acids. Germline CDR1 SGDLS, CDR2 YYNGEE. This CDR3 is CASSGGDLHGYTF. As DNA, the CDR3 is TGTGCCAGCAGCGGTGGGGACTTACATGGCTACACCTTC.

The gene calls are TRBV28 and TRBJ2-1; 12 bases are shared with TRBD2. V lost 10 bases and J lost 7; bases outside the gene matches: 17. The germline V gene encodes CDR1 MDHEN and CDR2 SYDVKM. The CDR3 is made up of 17 amino acids. CDR3 in amino acids: CATLSPKLAGGENEQFF. CDR3 in DNA: TGTGCCACCCTTTCCCCCAAACTAGCGGGGGGAGAAAATGAGCAGTTCTTC.

This chain joins TRBV27 and TRBJ2-7, with TRBD2 matching 8 bases. Looked up from germline, CDR1 is MNHEY and CDR2 is SMNVEV (reference sequence). The CDR3 is 15 residues long. J was trimmed by 4 bases and V by 6 bases; bases with no gene match: 11. The DNA for the CDR3 is TGTGCCAGCAGCTTAAGCGGGGGCGGCACTTACGAGCAGTACTTC. It is translated as CASSLSGGGTYEQYF.

The CDR3 coding sequence is TGTGCCAGCAGCTTAGGGACTTTGTGGGATGAAAAACTGTTTTTT. Translating it yields CASSLGTLWDEKLFF. The J gene is TRBJ1-4, the V gene TRBV11-2; D gene unclear. CDR3 size: 15 residues. The V and J ends lost 1 base and 6 bases respectively, with 12 bases between them. Germline V gives CDR1 SGHAT, CDR2 FQNNGV.

The chain is built from TRBV1 and TRBJ2-5; the table's D call, TRBD1, was not checked against the DNA. TRBV1 is described as a pseudogene. This CDR3 contains 15 residues. The CDR3 DNA reads as TGCACCAGCAGCCAAGATCGACAGAAACAAGAGACCCAGTACTTC. Residues: CTSSQDRQKQETQYF.

The V call is TRBV28, the J call TRBJ1-1; D gene ambiguous. V was clipped by 1 base and J by 10 bases, with 10 bases between them. The CDR3 is 12 amino acids. Germline V CDR1 and CDR2: MDHEN, SYDVKM. CDR3 nucleotide sequence: TGTGCCAGCAGTTTATTACAGATGGGAGCTTTCTTT. Protein: CASSLLQMGAFF.

The J gene is TRBJ1-1, the V gene TRBV29-1; no clear D. The CDR3 covers 11 residues. V lost 8 bases to trimming and J lost 5 bases, with 12 bases between them. Germline V gene data show CDR1 as SQVTM and CDR2 as ANQGSEA. CDR3 nucleotides: TGCAGCCCCTGGGTGGAGACTGAAGCTTTCTTT. This gives the protein CSPWVETEAFF.

As regards this clone: One junction end disagrees with the germline gene, perhaps due to a read error. The J gene is TRBJ2-3, the V gene TRBV5-1; 10 bases are a match to TRBD2. This CDR3 has 15 amino acids. Germline loops: CDR1 SGHRS, CDR2 YFSETQ. The CDR3 DNA reads TGCGTCAGCAGCCTAAGCGGGGGGGGTGGAGATACGCAGTATTTT. Protein product: CVSSLSGGGGDTQYF.

The V and J genes are TRBV5-1 and TRBJ1-1; D is ambiguous. CDR3 length equals 12 residues. Germline V lookup: CDR1 SGHRS, CDR2 YFSETQ. Trimming left V 0 bases short and J 9 bases short, with 9 bases between. CDR3 sequence reads: CASSLAGGQAFF. The CDR3 nucleotides read TGCGCCAGCAGCTTGGCCGGTGGGCAAGCTTTCTTT.

Turning to this clone: One end of the junction varies from germline; a read error may be responsible. The chain links TRBV5-5 to TRBJ1-1; 10 bases are shared with TRBD1. From germline, CDR1 is SGHKS and CDR2 YYEKEE (reference sequence). The CDR3 sequence is 15 residues long. The DNA for the CDR3 is TGTGCCAGCAGCTATGACAGGGGGCGGAACCCTGAAGCTTTCTTT. This codes for CASSYDRGRNPEAFF. The full variable domain, its missing parts supplied by reference TRBV5-5 and TRBJ1-1, is DAGVTQSPTHLIKTRGQQVTLRCSPISGHKSVSWYQQVLGQGPQFIFQYYEKEERGRGNFPDRFSARQFPNYSSELNVNALLLGDSALYLCASSYDRGRNPEAFFGQGTRLTVV.

The chain has TRBV29-1 and TRBJ2-5, with 8 positions matching TRBD2. J lost 4 bases, V lost 8 bases, and 12 bases had no gene match. CDR3 length: 14 amino acids. Germline V CDR1 and CDR2: SQVTM, ANQGSEA. The CDR3 here is CSLISGGASETQYF. The CDR3 DNA follows: TGCAGCCTAATTTCGGGGGGGGCATCAGAGACCCAGTACTTC.

This chain joins TRBV10-3 and TRBJ2-7, with TRBD2 matching over 11 bases. This CDR3 is built from 17 residues. V lost 2 bases, J lost 2 bases, and 8 bases stayed unmatched. Germline V gives CDR1 ENHRY, CDR2 SYGVKD. The CDR3 nucleotides read TGTGCCATCAGTGAGACGAGACTAGCGGGGATCACCTACGAGCAGTACTTC. The encoded protein is CAISETRLAGITYEQYF.

The chain uses TRBV14 and TRBJ1-1; perhaps TRBD1 as D (6 bases). The CDR3 spans 16 residues. Trimming took 0 bases from V and 5 from J, leaving 16 bases between them. Germline loops: CDR1 SGHDN, CDR2 FVKESK. The CDR3 nucleotides read TGTGCCAGCAGCCAAGATAGTCGAGGTAGGGGGACTGAAGCTTTCTTT. It codes for CASSQDSRGRGTEAFF.

V usage is TRBV27 and J usage is TRBJ1-5; TRBD1 matches at 8 bases. V lost 2 bases and J lost 5; bases outside the gene matches: 11. This CDR3 region has 17 residues. Germline V gives CDR1 MNHEY, CDR2 SMNVEV (reference sequence). The CDR3 DNA reads as TGTGCCAGCAGTTTAAAAGGCGGACAGGGTAGATATCAGCCCCAGCATTTT. Encoded protein: CASSLKGGQGRYQPQHF.

The chain joins TRBV28 to TRBJ1-1; TRBD1 agrees at 8 bases. Germline assignment: CDR1 MDHEN and CDR2 SYDVKM. The CDR3 has 12 amino acids. Trimming at V came to 6 bases and at J to 10 bases, leaving 7 bases not matched to a gene. Here the CDR3 DNA reads TGTGCCAGCAGACGGACAGGGCGGGGAGCTTTCTTT. Amino acids: CASRRTGRGAFF.

A note on this clone: The junction departs from germline at one end; a sequencing error may be responsible. V is TRBV30 and J is TRBJ2-7; D is perhaps TRBD2 (5 bases). The CDR3 has 14 residues. Germline V gene sequence: CDR1 GTSNPN, CDR2 SVGIG (reference sequence). CDR3 in amino acids: CAWKVPTSHYKQYF. CDR3 coding DNA: TGTGCCTGGAAGGTACCAACTAGTCACTACAAGCAGTACTTC.

This chain uses TRBV7-9 with TRBJ2-7; the match to TRBD2 covers 7 bases. This CDR3 is built from 15 residues. J lost 3 bases, V lost 5 bases, and 10 bases had no gene match. Germline assignment: CDR1 SEHNR and CDR2 FQNEAQ (reference sequence). Written as DNA, the CDR3 is TGTGCCAGCAGCCCGCCATTGACTAGCCACTACGAGCAGTACTTC. Protein: CASSPPLTSHYEQYF.

The chain joins TRBV4-1 to TRBJ1-2; 10 nucleotides agree with TRBD1. Germline CDR1 reads MGHRA; CDR2 reads YSYEKL. There are 16 residues in the CDR3. Trimming took 3 bases from V and 9 from J; bases not matched to a gene: 13. The CDR3 sequence is CASSQVIRDRGDRYTF. CDR3 sequence (DNA): TGCGCCAGCAGCCAGGTTATCCGGGACAGGGGAGATCGCTACACCTTC.

The rearrangement uses TRBV5-4 and TRBJ1-2; D not resolved. Germline V gene data show CDR1 as SGHNT and CDR2 as YYREEE (reference sequence). V was trimmed by 5 bases and J by 8 bases, leaving 16 bases between them. The CDR3 is 13 residues long. The CDR3 DNA reads as TGTGCCAGCAGTCGAGACACCCGCAGCGGCTACACCTTC. Translation gives CASSRDTRSGYTF.

V is TRBV6-1 and J is TRBJ2-5; 7 nucleotides match TRBD1. V shed 7 bases, J shed 4 bases, and the junction held 9 bases outside the gene matches. The germline gives CDR1 MNHNS, CDR2 SASEGT. The CDR3 is made up of 14 amino acids. The CDR3 loop is CASNVRDRTETQYF. CDR3 coding DNA: TGTGCCAGCAACGTCCGGGACAGAACAGAGACCCAGTACTTC.

This clone was detected only once. The chain employs TRBV5-1 and TRBJ2-5; 8 bases are shared with TRBD1. CDR3 length equals 16 residues. Germline values: CDR1 SGHRS, CDR2 YFSETQ. The trim removed 7 bases at V and 5 bases at J, leaving 16 bases unmatched. The CDR3 protein is CASFSGTGFGLETQYF. CDR3 in DNA: TGCGCCAGCTTTTCCGGGACAGGATTTGGTTTGGAGACCCAGTACTTC.

Only a few counts were recorded for this clone. The rearrangement joins TRBV7-3 to TRBJ1-1; TRBD1 matches 9 bases. V trimming: 5 bases; J trimming: 1 base; junction bases outside the gene matches: 2. From germline, CDR1 is SGHTA and CDR2 FQGTGA. The CDR3 contains 14 residues. The CDR3, as DNA: TGTGCCAGCAGCCGGGACAGGGAGAACACTGAAGCTTTCTTT. Encoded protein: CASSRDRENTEAFF.

This chain links TRBV6-1 with TRBJ2-7; D gene unclear. CDR1 MNHNS and CDR2 SASEGT come from the germline V gene. This CDR3 is 13 amino acids long. The V end lost 6 bases, the J end lost 3 bases, and 12 bases lay between the germline ends. CDR3 in DNA: TGTGCCAGCAGCCAAGCGTGGTACTACGAGCAGTACTTC. Its protein is CASSQAWYYEQYF.

This clone was seen only a few times. The chain recombines TRBV6-5 with TRBJ1-2, with a weak D call TRBD1 (5 bases). Germline loops: CDR1 MNHEY, CDR2 SVGAGI. Trimming removed 7 bases at V and 7 bases at J, with 10 bases between. This CDR3 region has 11 residues. The CDR3 DNA is TGTGCCAGCACCCAGGGCTCTGGCTACACCTTC. Translation gives CASTQGSGYTF.

This chain joins TRBV4-2 and TRBJ2-4; 8 nucleotides match TRBD2. CDR1 is LGHNA and CDR2 is YNFKEQ in the germline V gene. The junction had 11 bases not matched to a gene; V was cut back by 4 bases and J by 6 bases. CDR3 length: 16 amino acids. The CDR3 nucleotides read TGTGCCAGCAGCCCAGAACTGGGGACTAGAGGAAACATTCAGTACTTC. Protein product: CASSPELGTRGNIQYF.

DNA for the CDR3: TGTGCCAGCAGCTTGCGTTCCACCCACCAGGGGAGCTATGGCTACACCTTC. This encodes CASSLRSTHQGSYGYTF. The V call is TRBV5-6, the J call TRBJ1-2, with D possibly TRBD1 on 6 matching bases. The length of the CDR3 is 17 residues. The V and J ends lost 1 base and 4 bases respectively, with 20 bases between them. Per the germline V gene, CDR1 is SGHDT and CDR2 is YYEEEE.